Following are 7 T cell receptor beta chains from one sample sequenced in a study of T cells after yellow fever vaccination. A single record per CDR3 protein comes from TCRdb applying MiXCR to the 5' RACE reads. Here the sample spans about 170,000 distinct CDR3 sequences, 11% being singletons. The material was CD8+ T cells sorted from PBMCs, obtained 15 days after the yellow fever booster vaccination. The source is a man aged 18 to 29 who received the YFV17D yellow fever vaccine.

This clonotype rates as large. The CDR3 DNA is TGTGCCAGCAGTACGGACGTACAGGGCGAGCAGTACGTC. It translates to CASSTDVQGEQYV. The rearrangement uses TRBV14 and TRBJ2-7; D might be TRBD1 (6 bases). This CDR3 region has 13 residues. V lost 6 bases and J lost 6, with 15 bases in between. The germline V gene has CDR1 SGHDN and CDR2 FVKESK.

This clonotype showed up just a few times. This chain connects TRBV5-1 to TRBJ1-2; unclear D gene. V lost 0 bases to trimming and J lost 6 bases, with 12 bases between them. Germline V gives CDR1 SGHRS, CDR2 YFSETQ. This CDR3 spans 14 amino acids. The CDR3 region has the DNA TGCGCCAGCAGCTTGGTCCCCGGGCGGGATGGCTACACCTTC. Amino acids: CASSLVPGRDGYTF.

This chain joins TRBV7-9 and TRBJ1-2; tentatively, D is TRBD1 (5 bases). V was pared by 1 base and J by 8 bases, with 17 bases between. The CDR3 contains 15 residues. The V gene's germline CDR1 is SEHNR and CDR2 FQNEAQ (reference sequence). CDR3 region: CASSLGDRGLEGYTF. The CDR3 DNA sequence: TGTGCCAGCAGCTTAGGGGACCGTGGCTTGGAGGGCTACACCTTC.

This clonotype was counted a few times. This chain joins TRBV7-9 and TRBJ1-1; D is ambiguous. Germline V gene lookup returns CDR1 SEHNR and CDR2 FQNEAQ (reference sequence). The CDR3 is 11 amino acids. V shed 6 bases and J shed 6 bases, with 8 bases lying between them. The CDR3 nucleotides are TGTGCCAGCAGACTACTCCCTGAAGCTTTCTTT. Protein product: CASRLLPEAFF.

This clonotype came up a few times. The rearrangement joins TRBV29-1 to TRBJ1-1; D remains unclear. V gave up 7 bases and J gave up 3 bases, with 18 bases separating them. Germline V gene data show CDR1 as SQVTM and CDR2 as ANQGSEA. This CDR3 spans 14 amino acids. The CDR3 nucleotides are TGCAGCGCAGTGGCCGTGGGGTGGGACACTGAAGCTTTCTTT. It specifies CSAVAVGWDTEAFF.

Only a few counts were recorded for this clonotype. The chain combines TRBV7-2 with TRBJ1-2; tentatively, D is TRBD1 (5 bases). Germline values: CDR1 SGHTA, CDR2 FQGNSA. Between the trimmed V and J ends, which lost 4 bases and 5 bases, there was a span of 14 bases. CDR3 length: 14 amino acids. The CDR3 is CASSWAGTGYGYTF. The CDR3 nucleotides read TGTGCCAGCAGCTGGGCCGGGACTGGGTATGGCTACACCTTC.

This clonotype was counted ten times or more. This chain connects TRBV29-1 to TRBJ2-1; 7 bases line up with TRBD1. The V segment lost 3 bases and the J segment 8 bases; nucleotides outside the gene matches: 13. CDR1 SQVTM and CDR2 ANQGSEA come from the germline V gene. The CDR3 is 15 residues long. CDR3 protein: CSVETGTFEGDEQFF. The CDR3 nucleotides are TGCAGCGTTGAGACAGGGACCTTTGAGGGGGATGAGCAGTTCTTC.